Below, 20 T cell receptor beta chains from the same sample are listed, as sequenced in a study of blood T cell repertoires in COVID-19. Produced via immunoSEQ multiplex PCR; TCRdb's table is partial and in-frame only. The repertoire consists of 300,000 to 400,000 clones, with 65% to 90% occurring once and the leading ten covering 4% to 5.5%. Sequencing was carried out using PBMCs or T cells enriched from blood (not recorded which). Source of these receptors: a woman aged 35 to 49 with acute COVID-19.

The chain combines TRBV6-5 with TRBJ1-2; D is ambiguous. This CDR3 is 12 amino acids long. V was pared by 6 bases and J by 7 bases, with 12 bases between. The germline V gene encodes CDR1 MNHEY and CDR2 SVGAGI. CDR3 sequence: CASRPPGSGYTF. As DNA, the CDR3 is TGTGCCAGCAGGCCTCCGGGAAGTGGCTACACCTTC.

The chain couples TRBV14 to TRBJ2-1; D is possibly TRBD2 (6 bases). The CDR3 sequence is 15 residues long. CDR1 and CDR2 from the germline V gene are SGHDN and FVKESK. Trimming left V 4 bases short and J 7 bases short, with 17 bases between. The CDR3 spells CASSPEVGLRNEQFF. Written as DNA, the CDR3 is TGTGCCAGCAGCCCAGAGGTGGGACTTAGGAATGAGCAGTTCTTC.

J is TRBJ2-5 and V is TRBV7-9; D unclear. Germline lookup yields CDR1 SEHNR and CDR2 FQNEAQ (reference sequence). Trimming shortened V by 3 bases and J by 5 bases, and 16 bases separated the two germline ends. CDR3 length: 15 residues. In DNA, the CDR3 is TGTGCCAGCAGCTTTGGCACAACCTTCCCCGAGACCCAGTACTTC. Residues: CASSFGTTFPETQYF. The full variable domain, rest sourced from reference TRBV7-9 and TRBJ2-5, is DTGVSQNPRHKITKRGQNVTFRCDPISEHNRLYWYRQTLGQGPEFLTYFQNEAQLEKSRLLSDRFSAERPKGSFSTLEIQRTEQGDSAMYLCASSFGTTFPETQYFGPGTRLLVL.

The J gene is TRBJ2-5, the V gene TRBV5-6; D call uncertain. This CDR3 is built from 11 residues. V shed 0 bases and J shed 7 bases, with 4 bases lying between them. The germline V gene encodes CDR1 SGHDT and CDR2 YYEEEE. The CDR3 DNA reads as TGTGCCAGCAGCTTGGGGGCGACCCAGTACTTC. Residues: CASSLGATQYF.

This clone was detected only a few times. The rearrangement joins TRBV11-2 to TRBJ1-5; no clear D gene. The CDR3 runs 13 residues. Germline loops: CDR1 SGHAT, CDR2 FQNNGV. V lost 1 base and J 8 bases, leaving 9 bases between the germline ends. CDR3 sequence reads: CASSLGTVEPQHF. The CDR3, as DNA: TGTGCCAGCAGCTTAGGTACTGTTGAGCCCCAGCATTTT.

For the CDR3, the DNA is TGTGCCAGCAGTCTTACAGTGGAATCACCCCTCCACTTT. Amino acid sequence: CASSLTVESPLHF. This sequence joins TRBV6-5 and TRBJ1-6; D not resolved. CDR3 length: 13 residues. The V gene's germline CDR1 is MNHEY and CDR2 SVGAGI. V was pared by 5 bases and J by 10 bases, with 12 bases between.

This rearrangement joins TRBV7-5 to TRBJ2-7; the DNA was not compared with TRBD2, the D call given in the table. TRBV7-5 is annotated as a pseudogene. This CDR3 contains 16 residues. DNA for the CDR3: TGTGCCAGAAGCTTAGGAGCCAGGACTTACTCCTACGAGCAGTACTTC. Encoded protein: CARSLGARTYSYEQYF.

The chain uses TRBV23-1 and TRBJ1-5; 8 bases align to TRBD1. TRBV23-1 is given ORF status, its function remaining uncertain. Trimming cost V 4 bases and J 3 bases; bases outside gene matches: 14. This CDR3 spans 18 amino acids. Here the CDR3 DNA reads TGCGCCAGCAGTCGAAACCCACCGACAGGGGATTACAATCAGCCCCAGCATTTT. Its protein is CASSRNPPTGDYNQPQHF.

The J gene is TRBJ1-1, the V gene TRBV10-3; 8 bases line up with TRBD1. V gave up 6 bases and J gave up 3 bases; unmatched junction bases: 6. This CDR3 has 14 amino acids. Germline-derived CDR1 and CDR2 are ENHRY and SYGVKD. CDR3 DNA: TGTGCCATCAGGAAAGACAGGGGTGACACTGAAGCTTTCTTT. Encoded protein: CAIRKDRGDTEAFF.

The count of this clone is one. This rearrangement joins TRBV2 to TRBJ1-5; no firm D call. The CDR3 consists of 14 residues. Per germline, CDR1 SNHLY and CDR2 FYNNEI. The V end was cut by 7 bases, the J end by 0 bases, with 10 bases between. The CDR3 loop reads CASNRGDSNQPQHF. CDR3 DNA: TGTGCCAGCAATCGGGGAGATAGCAATCAGCCCCAGCATTTT.

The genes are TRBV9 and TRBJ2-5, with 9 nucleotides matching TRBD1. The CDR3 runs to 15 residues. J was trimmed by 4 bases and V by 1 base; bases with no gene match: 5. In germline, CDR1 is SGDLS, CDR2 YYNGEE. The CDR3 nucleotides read TGTGCCAGCAGCGTAACCGGGACAGGGCGAGAGACCCAGTACTTC. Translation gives CASSVTGTGRETQYF.

The CDR3 sequence: CASSLQVRRAGYTF. The CDR3 coding sequence is TGTGCCAGCAGCTTGCAGGTTCGCAGGGCTGGCTACACCTTC. The V gene is TRBV11-2, the J gene TRBJ1-2; possibly TRBD1 for D (5 bases). This CDR3 region has 14 residues. From germline, CDR1 is SGHAT and CDR2 FQNNGV. V lost 3 bases and J lost 7, with 15 bases in between.

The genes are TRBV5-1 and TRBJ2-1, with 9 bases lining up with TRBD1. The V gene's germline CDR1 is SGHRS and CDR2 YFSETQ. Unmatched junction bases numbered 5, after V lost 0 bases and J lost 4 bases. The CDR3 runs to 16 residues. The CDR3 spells CASSLAGGQGYNEQFF. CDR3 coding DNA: TGCGCCAGCAGCTTGGCCGGGGGACAGGGTTACAATGAGCAGTTCTTC.

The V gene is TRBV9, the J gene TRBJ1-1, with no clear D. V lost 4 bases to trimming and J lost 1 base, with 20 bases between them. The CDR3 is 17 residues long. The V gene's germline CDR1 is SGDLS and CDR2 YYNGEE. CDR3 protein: CASSPQSVMAGNTEAFF. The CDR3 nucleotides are TGTGCCAGCAGCCCCCAAAGTGTGATGGCAGGGAACACTGAAGCTTTCTTT. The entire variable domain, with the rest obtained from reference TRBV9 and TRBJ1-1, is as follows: DSGVTQTPKHLITATGQRVTLRCSPRSGDLSVYWYQQSLDQGLQFLIQYYNGEERAKGNILERFSAQQFPDLHSELNLSSLELGDSALYFCASSPQSVMAGNTEAFFGQGTRLTVV.

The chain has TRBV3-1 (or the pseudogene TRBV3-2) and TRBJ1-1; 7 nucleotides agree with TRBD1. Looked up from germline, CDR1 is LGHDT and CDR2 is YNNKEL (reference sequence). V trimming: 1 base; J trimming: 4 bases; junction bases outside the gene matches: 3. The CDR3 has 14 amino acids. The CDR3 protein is CASSQGPGGTEAFF. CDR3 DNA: TGTGCCAGCAGCCAAGGTCCAGGGGGCACTGAAGCTTTCTTT.

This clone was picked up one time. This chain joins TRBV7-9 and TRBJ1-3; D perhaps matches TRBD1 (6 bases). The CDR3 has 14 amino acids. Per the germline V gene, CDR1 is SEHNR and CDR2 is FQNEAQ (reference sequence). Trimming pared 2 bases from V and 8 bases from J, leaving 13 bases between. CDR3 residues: CASSLQGLRDTIYF. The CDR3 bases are TGTGCCAGCAGCTTACAGGGGCTGAGGGACACCATATATTTT.

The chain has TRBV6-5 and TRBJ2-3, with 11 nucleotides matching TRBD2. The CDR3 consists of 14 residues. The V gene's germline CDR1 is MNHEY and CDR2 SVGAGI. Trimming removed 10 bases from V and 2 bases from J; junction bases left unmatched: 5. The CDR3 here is CATSSGRFTDTQYF. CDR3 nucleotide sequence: TGTGCCACCTCTAGCGGGAGGTTCACAGATACGCAGTATTTT.

CDR3 amino acids: CASSQDPRTGTGASDQPQHF. For the CDR3, the DNA is TGTGCCAGCAGCCAAGACCCCCGAACCGGGACAGGGGCTTCGGATCAGCCCCAGCATTTT. V and J are TRBV4-2 and TRBJ1-5; 10 bases line up with TRBD1. This CDR3 has 20 residues. Germline V gene lookup returns CDR1 LGHNA and CDR2 YNFKEQ. With 0 bases clipped from V and 5 bases from J, the junction kept 16 bases outside the gene matches.

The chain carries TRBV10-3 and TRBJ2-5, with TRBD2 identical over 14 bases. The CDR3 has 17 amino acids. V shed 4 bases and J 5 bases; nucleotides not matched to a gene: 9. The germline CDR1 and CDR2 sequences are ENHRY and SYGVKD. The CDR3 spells CAISAMGLAGAGETQYF. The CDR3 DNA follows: TGTGCCATCAGTGCGATGGGACTAGCGGGAGCTGGGGAGACCCAGTACTTC.

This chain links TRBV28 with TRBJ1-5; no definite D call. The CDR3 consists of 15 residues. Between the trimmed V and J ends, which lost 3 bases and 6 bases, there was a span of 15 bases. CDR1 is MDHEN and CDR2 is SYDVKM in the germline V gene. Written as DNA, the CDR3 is TGTGCCAGCAGTTTCTCGTTCCAGTCTCGTCAGCCCCAGCATTTT. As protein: CASSFSFQSRQPQHF.